A selection of T cell receptor beta chains follows, all from one sample in a study of T cell responses to AZD1222 COVID-19 vaccine. Profiled with immunoSEQ multiplex PCR; TCRdb holds only in-frame clones, not every one. The table shows roughly 130,000 clones, with approximately 90% occurring only once. The starting material was peripheral blood, obtained on day 0 of AZD1222 vaccination. All receptors derive from an adult in good health. The CDR3 runs from the conserved cysteine through the conserved F or W. The order of the fields is J gene, D gene, clone size, V gene, CDR3 protein, CDR3 DNA. D genes are given only for firm matches. Clone sizes are given selectively: once, few, many, or a class where the clone is expanded.

TRBJ2-5 | TRBD2 | - | TRBV5-4 | CASSLVTGGETQYF | TGTGCCAGCAGCTTGGTCACGGGAGGGGAGACCCAGTACTTC
TRBJ1-1 | - | once | TRBV5-8 | CASSLGQGGTEAFF | TGTGCCAGCAGCTTGGGGCAGGGTGGCACTGAAGCTTTCTTT
TRBJ1-1 | - | - | TRBV9 | CASSVAGEGGSTEAFF | TGTGCCAGCAGCGTGGCCGGTGAGGGGGGAAGCACTGAAGCTTTCTTT
TRBJ2-1 | - | - | TRBV5-1 | CASSLGHLSYNEQFF | TGCGCCAGCAGCTTGGGGCACCTCTCCTACAATGAGCAGTTCTTC
TRBJ2-5 | - | - | TRBV5-1 | CASSLGRTGETQYF | TGCGCCAGCAGCTTGGGGAGGACGGGGGAGACCCAGTACTTC
TRBJ1-2 | - | - | TRBV11-3 | CASSFQRYGYTF | TGTGCCAGCAGCTTCCAGCGCTATGGCTACACCTTC
TRBJ1-5 | - | - | TRBV7-6 | CATSLGPGQPQHF | TGTGCCACCTCCCTTGGGCCAGGCCAGCCCCAGCATTTT
TRBJ2-1 | TRBD2 | - | TRBV9 | CASSPGGGAGIQFF | TGTGCCAGCAGCCCCGGTGGTGGAGCGGGGATACAGTTCTTC
TRBJ2-2 | - | - | TRBV4-1 | CASRQGGGSGELFF | TGCGCCAGCAGACAGGGAGGGGGGTCCGGGGAGCTGTTTTTT
TRBJ1-3 | - | few | TRBV29-1 | CSAGGAASGNTIYF | TGCAGCGCCGGGGGGGCAGCCTCTGGAAACACCATATATTTT
TRBJ2-5 | - | - | TRBV6-5 | CASSYSWRQETQYF | TGTGCCAGCAGTTACTCGTGGCGCCAAGAGACCCAGTACTTC
TRBJ1-5 | - | once | TRBV19 | CASSTKTGPSNQPQHF | TGTGCCAGTAGTACAAAAACCGGACCGAGTAATCAGCCCCAGCATTTT
TRBJ1-1 | TRBD1 | - | TRBV19 | CASSMGQGIYTEAFF | TGTGCCAGTAGTATGGGACAGGGGATTTACACTGAAGCTTTCTTT
TRBJ2-5 | TRBD2 | - | TRBV7-9 | CASSPSGAGGPETQYF | TGTGCCAGCAGCCCCTCTGGCGCGGGGGGCCCGGAGACCCAGTACTTC
TRBJ2-5 | - | - | TRBV18 | CASSRSSARETQYF | TGTGCCAGCTCACGGAGTAGCGCTCGGGAGACCCAGTACTTC
TRBJ1-5 | - | - | TRBV7-2 | CASSFPGRNQPQHF | TGTGCCAGCAGCTTCCCAGGACGCAATCAGCCCCAGCATTTT
TRBJ2-5 | - | - | TRBV7-9 | CASSSSHWETQYF | TGTGCCAGCAGCTCAAGCCACTGGGAGACCCAGTACTTC
TRBJ2-3 | - | - | TRBV24-1 | CATSPGTGRAGTDTQYF | TGTGCCACCAGTCCAGGGACGGGACGGGCGGGCACAGATACGCAGTATTTT
TRBJ1-1 | TRBD1 | - | TRBV9 | CASSPRAGGAGEAFF | TGTGCCAGTTCCCCCCGGGCAGGGGGCGCGGGTGAAGCTTTCTTT
TRBJ1-2 | - | - | TRBV7-9 | CASSLHGVRGYTF | TGTGCCAGCAGCTTGCACGGGGTTCGTGGCTACACCTTC
TRBJ2-5 | TRBD2 | - | TRBV18 | CASSPEAGDETQYF | TGTGCCAGCTCACCGGAGGCGGGAGACGAGACCCAGTACTTC
TRBJ2-3 | - | - | TRBV3-1/TRBV3-2 | CASSPASTDTQYF | TGTGCCAGCAGCCCCGCTAGCACAGATACGCAGTATTTT
TRBJ2-3 | TRBD2 | - | TRBV12-3/TRBV12-4 | CASSGRGTQYF | TGTGCCTCTAGCGGGAGGGGTACGCAGTATTTT
TRBJ2-3 | TRBD2 | - | TRBV6-5 | CASGLAESTDTQYF | TGTGCCAGCGGACTAGCGGAGAGCACAGATACGCAGTATTTT
TRBJ1-5 | TRBD1 | - | TRBV19 | CASRDLTGTQPQHF | TGTGCCAGTAGGGACCTGACAGGGACTCAGCCCCAGCATTTT
TRBJ1-5 | - | - | TRBV6-2/TRBV6-3 | CASSGRQMNQPQHF | TGTGCCAGCAGCGGGAGACAGATGAATCAGCCCCAGCATTTT
TRBJ2-7 | - | - | TRBV6-5 | CASSKNRDTSYEQYF | TGTGCCAGCAGTAAAAACCGGGACACGTCCTACGAGCAGTACTTC